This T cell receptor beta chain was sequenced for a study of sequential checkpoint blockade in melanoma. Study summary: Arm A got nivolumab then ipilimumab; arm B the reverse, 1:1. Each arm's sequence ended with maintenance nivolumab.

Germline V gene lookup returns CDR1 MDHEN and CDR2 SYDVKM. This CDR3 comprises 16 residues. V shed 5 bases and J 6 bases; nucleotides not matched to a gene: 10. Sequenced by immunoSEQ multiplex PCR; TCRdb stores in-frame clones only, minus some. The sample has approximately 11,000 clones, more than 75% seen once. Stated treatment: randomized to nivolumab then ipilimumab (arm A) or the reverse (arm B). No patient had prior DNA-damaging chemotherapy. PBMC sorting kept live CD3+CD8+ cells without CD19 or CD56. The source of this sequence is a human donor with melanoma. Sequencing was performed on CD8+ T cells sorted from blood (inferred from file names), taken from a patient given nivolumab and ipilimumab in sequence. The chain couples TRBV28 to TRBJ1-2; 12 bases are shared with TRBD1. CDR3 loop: CASSLRGTGGGNGYTF. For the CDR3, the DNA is TGTGCCAGCAGTCTCCGGGGGACAGGGGGCGGGAATGGCTACACCTTC.